The present T cell receptor (beta chain) was sequenced within a study of T cells in Graves' hyperthyroidism and ophthalmopathy. Amplification targeted TCR beta CDR3 regions from RNA transcripts. The HTBI set primed first-round TCR CDR3 RT-PCR. TCRdb used MiXCR to reprocess the multiplex PCR reads, holding one entry per CDR3 protein. The table records about 400,000 distinct CDR3 sequences, more than 13% of them present only once. The ends lost 3 bases at V and 1 base at J; junction bases unmatched: 17. This CDR3 region has 21 residues. Germline V gene lookup returns CDR1 SGDLS and CDR2 YYNGEE. This rearrangement joins TRBV9 to TRBJ2-1, with 12 bases identical to TRBD2. The receptor was isolated from a woman aged 25 to 39 with Graves' hyperthyroidism. Sequencing was done on a sample of blood. CDR3 protein: CASSAAPSGRALGKSYNEQFF. The CDR3 DNA reads TGTGCCAGCAGCGCCGCTCCTAGCGGGAGGGCCCTAGGCAAGTCCTACAATGAGCAGTTCTTC.